These 18 T cell receptor beta chains were sequenced from one sample in a study of blood T cells in healthy people across ages. A second PCR, run for roughly 7 to 11 cycles, used a sample-barcoded 5' primer plus a J-beta primer mix. TCRdb re-analysed the 5' RACE reads in MiXCR, keeping a single row per CDR3 protein. The profile covers 650,000 to 800,000 distinct CDR3 sequences, with roughly 44% appearing a single time and roughly 19% taken by the ten largest. The sample was blood. The receptors originated from a man between 60 and 75 years old in good health.

The chain combines TRBV11-3 with TRBJ2-2; D is perhaps TRBD1 (6 bases). Germline V lookup: CDR1 SGHNT, CDR2 YENEEA. The CDR3 is made up of 16 amino acids. Trimming took off 1 base at V and 7 bases at J, with 16 bases between the two ends. The CDR3 is CASSLGRSGVNGELFF. DNA for the CDR3: TGTGCCAGCAGCTTAGGACGGTCAGGGGTAAACGGGGAGCTGTTTTTT.

This clonotype was seen many times. This sequence joins TRBV7-2 and TRBJ2-7, with a tentative D call TRBD1 (6 bases). Trimming cost V 6 bases and J 1 base, with 13 bases left between them. CDR1 is SGHTA and CDR2 is FQGNSA in the germline V gene. This CDR3 has 14 amino acids. CDR3 protein: CASSLARGSYEQYF. DNA for the CDR3: TGTGCCAGCAGTTTGGCCAGGGGTTCCTACGAGCAGTACTTC. The full variable domain, in which reference TRBV7-2 and TRBJ2-7 provide the parts outside the CDR3, is GAGVSQSPSNKVTEKGKDVELRCDPISGHTALYWYRQSLGQGLEFLIYFQGNSAPDKSGLPSDRFSAERTGGSVSTLTIQRTQQEDSAVYLCASSLARGSYEQYFGPGTRLTVT.

The chain carries TRBV7-2 and TRBJ2-3, with a possible D match to TRBD1 (6 bases). The germline V gene has CDR1 SGHTA and CDR2 FQGNSA. The CDR3 totals 18 residues. The V gene lost 2 bases and the J gene lost 1 base, with 19 bases spanning the gap. CDR3 residues: CASSLMGLTGYRTDTQYF. CDR3 nucleotides: TGTGCCAGCAGCTTAATGGGTCTGACAGGCTATCGCACAGATACGCAGTATTTT.

V is TRBV5-1 and J is TRBJ1-4; D is unclear. The V gene lost 4 bases and the J gene lost 0 bases, with 13 bases spanning the gap. This CDR3 is 16 amino acids long. Germline V gene lookup returns CDR1 SGHRS and CDR2 YFSETQ. CDR3 amino acids: CASSRGMDSTNEKLFF. The CDR3 DNA reads TGCGCCAGCAGCCGAGGGATGGACTCAACTAATGAAAAACTGTTTTTT.

In its sample, this clonotype was seen a few times. The chain combines TRBV7-3 with TRBJ2-5, with a possible D match to TRBD1 (5 bases). The ends were cut back, 5 bases at V and 5 bases at J, with 15 bases in the middle. The germline V gene has CDR1 SGHTA and CDR2 FQGTGA. There are 14 residues in the CDR3. The CDR3 DNA sequence: TGTGCCAGCAGCCGAGGTTCTCCAGGGGAGACCCAGTACTTC. Protein sequence: CASSRGSPGETQYF.

The genes are TRBV7-2 and TRBJ2-5, with D perhaps matching TRBD1 or TRBD2 (5 bases each). Trimming took 1 base from V and 1 from J, leaving 19 bases between them. Germline CDR1 and CDR2: SGHTA and FQGNSA. This CDR3 is built from 18 residues. CDR3: CASSLDRGGGLAQETQYF. Here the CDR3 DNA reads TGTGCCAGCAGCTTAGATCGGGGTGGGGGTCTAGCCCAAGAGACCCAGTACTTC.

V and J are TRBV4-3 and TRBJ1-2, with 7 bases matching TRBD1. Germline CDR1 and CDR2: LGHNA and YSLEER. The trim removed 4 bases at V and 4 bases at J, leaving 12 bases unmatched. The CDR3 consists of 16 residues. CDR3 protein: CASSPASGGRLYGYTF. The CDR3 nucleotides are TGCGCCAGCAGCCCCGCATCAGGGGGGCGCCTCTATGGCTACACCTTC.

The genes are TRBV27 and TRBJ2-3; D is ambiguous. The V end was cut by 7 bases, the J end by 4 bases, with 12 bases between. CDR1 and CDR2 from the germline V gene are MNHEY and SMNVEV (reference sequence). CDR3 length equals 13 residues. CDR3 coding DNA: TGTGCCAGCACGCGGACGAGCGCAGATACGCAGTATTTT. Its translation is CASTRTSADTQYF.

This chain links TRBV4-1 with TRBJ1-6; D gene ambiguous. Germline V gene lookup returns CDR1 MGHRA and CDR2 YSYEKL. The CDR3 runs to 13 residues. Trimming shortened V by 0 bases and J by 11 bases, and 8 bases separated the two germline ends. Written as DNA, the CDR3 is TGCGCCAGCAGCCAAGATCTAACGACACCCCTCCACTTT. It translates to CASSQDLTTPLHF.

J is TRBJ1-1 and V is TRBV9, with 8 bases lining up with TRBD1. V lost 6 bases and J lost 0; bases outside the gene matches: 4. The CDR3 spans 14 residues. CDR1 and CDR2 from the germline V gene are SGDLS and YYNGEE. In DNA form, the CDR3 reads TGTGCCAGCACCAGGGACAGGCTGAACACTGAAGCTTTCTTT. Amino acids: CASTRDRLNTEAFF.

The chain links TRBV29-1 to TRBJ2-1; D tentatively fits TRBD1 or TRBD2 (5 bases each). Trimming pared 6 bases from V and 0 bases from J, leaving 15 bases between. Germline lookup yields CDR1 SQVTM and CDR2 ANQGSEA. The CDR3 sequence is 15 residues long. In nucleotides, the CDR3 is TGCAGCGTATCTACGGGACGGAGCTCCTACAATGAGCAGTTCTTC. Protein sequence: CSVSTGRSSYNEQFF.

The chain carries TRBV9 and TRBJ2-3; 7 positions match TRBD2. The CDR3 is 15 residues long. The V gene end was trimmed by 5 bases and the J gene end by 1 base; junction bases not matched to a gene: 7. Germline CDR1 is SGDLS and CDR2 is YYNGEE. The CDR3: CASSETSSGTDTQYF. The CDR3 nucleotides read TGTGCCAGCAGTGAGACTAGCAGCGGCACAGATACGCAGTATTTT. Complete variable domain (other parts from reference TRBV9 and TRBJ2-3): DSGVTQTPKHLITATGQRVTLRCSPRSGDLSVYWYQQSLDQGLQFLIQYYNGEERAKGNILERFSAQQFPDLHSELNLSSLELGDSALYFCASSETSSGTDTQYFGPGTRLTVL.

V is TRBV20-1 and J is TRBJ2-7, with D possibly matching TRBD2 (8 bases). The CDR3 has 19 amino acids. Trimming left V 4 bases short and J 9 bases short, with 37 bases between. In germline, CDR1 is DFQATT, CDR2 SNEGSKA (reference sequence). CDR3 amino acids: CSAKWVRTGLSGGALGQYF. The CDR3 coding sequence is TGCAGTGCTAAATGGGTACGGACAGGACTGAGCGGGGGAGCCTTGGGGCAGTACTTC.

This rearrangement joins TRBV28 to TRBJ1-5; D remains ambiguous. CDR1 and CDR2 from the germline V gene are MDHEN and SYDVKM. The CDR3 consists of 15 residues. V was shortened by 3 bases and J by 5 bases, with 14 bases between the two germline ends. The CDR3 sequence: CASSFETSDYQPQHF. In DNA, the CDR3 is TGTGCCAGCAGTTTCGAGACGTCTGATTATCAGCCCCAGCATTTT.

The table lists this clonotype with a count of one. This rearrangement joins TRBV7-9 to TRBJ2-5; 8 nucleotides align to TRBD2. The germline V gene has CDR1 SEHNR and CDR2 FQNEAQ (reference sequence). The CDR3 covers 14 residues. With 5 bases clipped from V and 2 bases from J, the junction kept 4 bases outside the gene matches. CDR3 sequence (DNA): TGTGCCAGCAGCCCCCGGGAGGGACAAGAGACCCAGTACTTC. The encoded protein is CASSPREGQETQYF.

The rearrangement joins TRBV5-1 to TRBJ2-2, with D uncertain. This CDR3 comprises 14 residues. CDR1 is SGHRS, CDR2 YFSETQ, per germline. Trimming shortened V by 8 bases and J by 0 bases, and 11 bases separated the two germline ends. As DNA, the CDR3 is TGCGCCAGTCAGATGGCCGCGAACACCGGGGAGCTGTTTTTT. Translation gives CASQMAANTGELFF.

J is TRBJ2-3 and V is TRBV7-2; D remains unclear. Trimming took 1 base from V and 2 from J, leaving 19 bases between them. There are 18 residues in the CDR3. Germline values: CDR1 SGHTA, CDR2 FQGNSA. The CDR3: CASSLGPPGLTYTDTQYF. The DNA of the CDR3 is TGTGCCAGCAGCTTAGGTCCCCCCGGTCTCACCTACACAGATACGCAGTATTTT.

The genes are TRBV9 and TRBJ1-1; TRBD1 might be the D (6 bases). Trimming removed 0 bases at V and 0 bases at J, with 15 bases between. The CDR3 totals 17 residues. CDR1 SGDLS and CDR2 YYNGEE come from the germline V gene. The CDR3 reads CASSVGTGTALNTEAFF. The CDR3 DNA reads as TGTGCCAGCAGCGTAGGTACAGGGACGGCTCTGAACACTGAAGCTTTCTTT.